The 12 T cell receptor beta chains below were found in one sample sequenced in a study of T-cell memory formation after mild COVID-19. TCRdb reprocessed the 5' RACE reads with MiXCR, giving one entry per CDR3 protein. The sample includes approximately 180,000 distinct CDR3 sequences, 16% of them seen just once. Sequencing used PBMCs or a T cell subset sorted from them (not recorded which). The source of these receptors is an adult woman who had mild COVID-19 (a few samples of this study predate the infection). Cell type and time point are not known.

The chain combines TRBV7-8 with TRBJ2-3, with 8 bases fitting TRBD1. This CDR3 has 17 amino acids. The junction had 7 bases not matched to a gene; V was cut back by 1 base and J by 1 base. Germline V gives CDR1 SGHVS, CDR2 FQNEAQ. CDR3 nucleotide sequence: TGTGCCAGCAGCTTAGGACCCAGGGGGCGCCGCACAGATACGCAGTATTTT. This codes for CASSLGPRGRRTDTQYF.

The CDR3 bases are TGTGCCAGCAGCCAAGCACAGCTAACCGAGCAGTACTTC. Protein product: CASSQAQLTEQYF. The V call is TRBV3-1, the J call TRBJ2-7; D call uncertain. This CDR3 is 13 amino acids long. Per germline, CDR1 LGHDT and CDR2 YNNKEL (reference sequence). The V and J ends lost 1 base and 6 bases respectively, with 10 bases between them.

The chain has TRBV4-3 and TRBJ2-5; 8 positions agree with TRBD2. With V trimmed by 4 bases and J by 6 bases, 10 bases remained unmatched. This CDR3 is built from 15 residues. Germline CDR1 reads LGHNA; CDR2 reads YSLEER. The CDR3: CASSPTSGGRQTQYF. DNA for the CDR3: TGCGCCAGCAGCCCGACTTCGGGGGGGAGACAGACCCAGTACTTC.

CDR3 in amino acids: CASRQGARLGEGYF. The CDR3 DNA reads TGTGCCAGCAGACAGGGGGCTCGCCTCGGAGAGGGGTACTTC. The chain recombines TRBV6-5 with TRBJ2-7; 9 nucleotides line up with TRBD1. V lost 6 bases, J lost 12 bases, and 15 bases stayed unmatched. CDR3 length: 14 amino acids. Germline CDR1 reads MNHEY; CDR2 reads SVGAGI.

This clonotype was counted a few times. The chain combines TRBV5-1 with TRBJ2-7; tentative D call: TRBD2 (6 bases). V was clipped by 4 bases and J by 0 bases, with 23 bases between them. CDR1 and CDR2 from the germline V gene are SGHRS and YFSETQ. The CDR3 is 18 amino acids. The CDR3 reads CASSPGVYPGTGSYEQYF. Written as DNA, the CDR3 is TGCGCCAGCAGCCCGGGGGTTTATCCCGGGACTGGCTCCTACGAGCAGTACTTC.

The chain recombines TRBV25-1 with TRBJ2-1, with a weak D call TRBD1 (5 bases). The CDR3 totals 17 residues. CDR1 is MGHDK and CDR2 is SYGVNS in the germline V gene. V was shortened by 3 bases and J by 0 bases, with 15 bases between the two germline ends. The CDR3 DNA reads TGTGCCAGCAGTGATCGGGTCCAGGGAAGCTCCTACAATGAGCAGTTCTTC. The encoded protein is CASSDRVQGSSYNEQFF.

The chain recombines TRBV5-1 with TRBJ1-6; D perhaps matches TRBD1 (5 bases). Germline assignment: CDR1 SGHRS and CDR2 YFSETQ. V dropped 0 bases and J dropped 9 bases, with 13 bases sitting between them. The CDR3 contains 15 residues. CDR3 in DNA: TGCGCCAGCAGCTTGGAGGCCAGGGTAACTTCACCCCTCCACTTT. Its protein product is CASSLEARVTSPLHF.

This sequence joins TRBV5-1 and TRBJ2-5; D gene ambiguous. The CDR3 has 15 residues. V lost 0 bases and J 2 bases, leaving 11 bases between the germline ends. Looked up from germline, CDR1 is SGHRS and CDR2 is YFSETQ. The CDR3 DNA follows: TGCGCCAGCAGCTTGGCACAAAGATCACAAGAGACCCAGTACTTC. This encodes CASSLAQRSQETQYF.

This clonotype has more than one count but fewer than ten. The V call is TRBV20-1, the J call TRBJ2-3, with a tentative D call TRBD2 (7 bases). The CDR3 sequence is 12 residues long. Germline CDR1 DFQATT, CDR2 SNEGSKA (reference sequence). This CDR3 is CFGGPRTDTQYF. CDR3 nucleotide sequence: TGCTTCGGGGGGCCCCGCACAGATACGCAGTATTTT.

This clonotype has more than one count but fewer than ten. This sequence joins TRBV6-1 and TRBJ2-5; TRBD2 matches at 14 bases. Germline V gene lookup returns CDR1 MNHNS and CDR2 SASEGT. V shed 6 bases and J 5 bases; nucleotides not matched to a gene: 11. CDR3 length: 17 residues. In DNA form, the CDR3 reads TGTGCCAGCAGCGGATCACGACTAGCGGGGGGGCGTGAGACCCAGTACTTC. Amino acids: CASSGSRLAGGRETQYF.

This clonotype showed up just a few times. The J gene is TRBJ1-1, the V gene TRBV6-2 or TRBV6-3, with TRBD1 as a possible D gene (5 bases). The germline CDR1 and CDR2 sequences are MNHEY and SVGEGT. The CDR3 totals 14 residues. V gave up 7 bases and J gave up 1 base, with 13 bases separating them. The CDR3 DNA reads TGTGCCAGCACCCCTCGGCAGGGGAACACTGAAGCTTTCTTT. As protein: CASTPRQGNTEAFF.

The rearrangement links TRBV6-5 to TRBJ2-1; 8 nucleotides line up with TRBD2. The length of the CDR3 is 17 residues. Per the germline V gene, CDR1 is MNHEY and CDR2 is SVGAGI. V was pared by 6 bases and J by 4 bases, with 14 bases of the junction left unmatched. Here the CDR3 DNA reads TGTGCCAGCAGCCCCCTGCGTGCTAGCGGGCAGTACAATGAGCAGTTCTTC. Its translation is CASSPLRASGQYNEQFF.